The TCR beta chain described here comes from a study of T cell repertoires in cytomegalovirus infection. Study at large: Public TCR beta signatures provided an indication of both CMV infection and a matching HLA type. Whole-study findings and limits: HLA-C-restricted TCR beta clonotypes specific for CMV led the ex vivo response. Summed frequency of public TCR beta families distinguished CMV carriers with the relevant HLA.

On this clonotype itself: Its specificity is unknown.

Between the trimmed V and J ends, which lost 1 base and 1 base, there was a span of 12 bases. The CDR3 loop spans 16 amino acids. Germline V gives CDR1 LNHNV, CDR2 YYDKDF (reference sequence). TCRdb used MiXCR to reprocess the reads, holding one entry per CDR3 protein. The top ten clones hold 30% to 35% of a sample with 150,000 to 200,000 distinct CDR3 sequences, under 30% of them seen once. The chain employs TRBV15 and TRBJ2-3; either TRBD1 or TRBD2 may fit D (6 bases each). The specimen was PBMCs. The source is a human donor in good health (CMV status not recorded). Some clones in this sample may be carry-over from other donors' samples. CDR3 amino acids: CATSRVGGAGTDTQYF. The CDR3 nucleotides are TGTGCCACCAGCAGAGTGGGGGGCGCCGGCACAGATACGCAGTATTTT.